Below, 23 T cell receptor beta chains from the same sample are listed, as sequenced in a study of blood T cell repertoires in COVID-19. Only in-frame clones appear in the TCRdb table, and some are missing; sequencing was by immunoSEQ multiplex PCR. The data hold about 130,000 clones, with more than 90% observed a single time. Sequences were obtained from peripheral blood. All receptors derive from a man aged 55-75 years with COVID-19, enrolled during active disease.

The chain links TRBV20-1 to TRBJ2-7; D remains ambiguous. The CDR3 covers 11 residues. From germline, CDR1 is DFQATT and CDR2 SNEGSKA (reference sequence). V was trimmed by 2 bases and J by 3 bases, leaving 5 bases between them. CDR3 nucleotides: TGCAGTGCTAGACACAGCTACGAGCAGTACTTC. Its protein is CSARHSYEQYF.

The CDR3 DNA is TGTGCCAGCTCACCAGTGACACTTACACTTAACACCGGGGAGCTGTTTTTT. It codes for CASSPVTLTLNTGELFF. The chain has TRBV18 and TRBJ2-2, with unresolved D. This CDR3 comprises 17 residues. V was clipped by 2 bases and J by 2 bases, with 15 bases between them. Germline V gene lookup returns CDR1 KGHSH and CDR2 LQKENI.

The chain joins TRBV12-3 or TRBV12-4 to TRBJ1-2; D is unclear. The CDR3 is 13 amino acids. The V end lost 2 bases, the J end lost 3 bases, and 7 bases lay between the germline ends. The CDR3, as DNA: TGTGCCAGCAGTTTAATCCGGGACTATGGCTACACCTTC. Its protein product is CASSLIRDYGYTF.

This chain links TRBV24-1 with TRBJ2-1; TRBD1 matches 9 bases. Germline CDR1 and CDR2: KGHDR and SFDVKD. V was clipped by 1 base and J by 6 bases; unmatched bases: 3. CDR3 length equals 15 residues. The CDR3 spells CATSDLGQGFNEQFF. The DNA for the CDR3 is TGTGCCACCAGTGATTTAGGACAGGGGTTCAATGAGCAGTTCTTC.

In this sample, this clone turned up once. The CDR3 nucleotides are TGTGCCAGTAGGCCCATAAGAGATCAGCCCCAGCATTTT. Protein product: CASRPIRDQPQHF. The chain uses TRBV19 and TRBJ1-5, with unresolved D. From germline, CDR1 is LNHDA and CDR2 SQIVND (reference sequence). Trimming took off 6 bases at V and 5 bases at J, with 11 bases between the two ends. The CDR3 extends over 13 amino acids.

The V and J genes are TRBV6-5 and TRBJ2-1; D is perhaps TRBD2 (5 bases). The CDR3 totals 13 residues. Deletions cut 10 bases from V and 7 bases from J, with 17 bases between. The V gene's germline CDR1 is MNHEY and CDR2 SVGAGI. The CDR3 spells CATSRAGGNEQFF. CDR3 DNA: TGTGCCACCTCGAGGGCAGGAGGTAATGAGCAGTTCTTC.

On this clone: This CDR3 is also generated by other DNA sequences in the sample. The chain links TRBV29-1 to TRBJ2-5, with TRBD2 identical over 7 bases. Trimming cost V 4 bases and J 1 base; bases outside gene matches: 3. This CDR3 is 13 amino acids long. Germline values: CDR1 SQVTM, CDR2 ANQGSEA. CDR3 sequence reads: CSVGREPQETQYF. CDR3 DNA sequence: TGCAGCGTTGGGCGGGAGCCCCAAGAGACCCAGTACTTC. The variable domain in full, with the rest retrieved from reference TRBV29-1 and TRBJ2-5, is SAVISQKPSRDICQRGTSLTIQCQVDSQVTMMFWYRQQPGQSLTLIATANQGSEATYESGFVIDKFPISRPNLTFSTLTVSNMSPEDSSIYLCSVGREPQETQYFGPGTRLLVL.

The chain combines TRBV7-9 with TRBJ2-5, with D hard to call. The CDR3 contains 14 residues. Per the germline V gene, CDR1 is SEHNR and CDR2 is FQNEAQ (reference sequence). V was pared by 2 bases and J by 0 bases, with 7 bases between. CDR3 in DNA: TGTGCCAGCAGCTTAATACACAACCAAGAGACCCAGTACTTC. It yields the protein CASSLIHNQETQYF.

The V and J genes are TRBV24-1 and TRBJ2-5; tentatively, D is TRBD1 (5 bases). Germline V lookup: CDR1 KGHDR, CDR2 SFDVKD. The V gene lost 5 bases and the J gene lost 4 bases, with 16 bases spanning the gap. CDR3 length: 15 residues. CDR3 residues: CATSAVRGNRETQYF. The CDR3 DNA is TGTGCCACCAGTGCTGTAAGGGGAAATCGAGAGACCCAGTACTTC.

V gene TRBV5-1 combines with J gene TRBJ2-3; a weak D match, TRBD2 (6 bases). Germline CDR1 and CDR2: SGHRS and YFSETQ. Trimming cost V 0 bases and J 4 bases, with 9 bases left between them. The CDR3 contains 14 residues. CDR3 in DNA: TGCGCCAGCAGCTTGGGACTAGATGCAGATACGCAGTATTTT. Protein: CASSLGLDADTQYF.

V is TRBV21-1 and J is TRBJ2-7; TRBD1, the D gene given by the table, was not confirmed from the DNA. TRBV21-1 is a documented pseudogene. The CDR3 is 12 residues long. CDR3 bases: TGTGCCAGCAGCATCCAGGGGAGCGAGCAGTACTTC. Translated, it gives CASSIQGSEQYF.

The V call is TRBV5-1, the J call TRBJ2-5; 10 bases agree with TRBD2. With 4 bases clipped from V and 5 bases from J, the junction kept 5 bases outside the gene matches. Looked up from germline, CDR1 is SGHRS and CDR2 is YFSETQ. The CDR3 length is 14 residues. CDR3 DNA: TGCGCCAGCAGCCCTAGCGGGAGAGGGGAGACCCAGTACTTC. Protein: CASSPSGRGETQYF. Complete variable domain (other parts from reference TRBV5-1 and TRBJ2-5): KAGVTQTPRYLIKTRGQQVTLSCSPISGHRSVSWYQQTPGQGLQFLFEYFSETQRNKGNFPGRFSGRQFSNSRSEMNVSTLELGDSALYLCASSPSGRGETQYFGPGTRLLVL.

This chain uses TRBV3-1 (or the pseudogene TRBV3-2) with TRBJ1-5; weak D call: TRBD1 (6 bases). Trimming removed 2 bases at V and 7 bases at J, with 18 bases between. This CDR3 spans 16 amino acids. Germline V lookup: CDR1 LGHDT, CDR2 YNNKEL (reference sequence). CDR3 sequence reads: CASSQYTGLEVQPQHF. DNA for the CDR3: TGTGCCAGCAGCCAATATACAGGGCTCGAAGTACAGCCCCAGCATTTT.

This rearrangement joins TRBV7-2 to TRBJ1-4; the D gene is possibly TRBD1 (5 bases). Germline CDR1 is SGHTA and CDR2 is FQGNSA. Trimming took off 1 base at V and 8 bases at J, with 14 bases between the two ends. The CDR3 sequence is 15 residues long. The DNA of the CDR3 is TGTGCCAGCAGCTTAGTGGGGGACTCAGGGGAAAAACTGTTTTTT. Translation: CASSLVGDSGEKLFF.

This chain links TRBV2 with TRBJ2-3; maybe TRBD2 (5 bases). Deletions cut 4 bases from V and 5 bases from J, with 13 bases between. This CDR3 is 14 amino acids long. Germline loops: CDR1 SNHLY, CDR2 FYNNEI. The CDR3 DNA follows: TGTGCCAGCAGTGCTCTCGACGGGATAGATACGCAGTATTTT. This codes for CASSALDGIDTQYF. The full variable domain, its missing parts supplied by reference TRBV2 and TRBJ2-3, is EPEVTQTPSHQVTQMGQEVILRCVPISNHLYFYWYRQILGQKVEFLVSFYNNEISEKSEIFDDQFSVERPDGSNFTLKIRSTKLEDSAMYFCASSALDGIDTQYFGPGTRLTVL.

V and J are TRBV5-1 and TRBJ2-3; the match to TRBD2 covers 9 bases. The junction had 1 base not matched to a gene; V was cut back by 5 bases and J by 0 bases. This CDR3 has 14 amino acids. Germline V CDR1 and CDR2: SGHRS, YFSETQ. The CDR3 DNA follows: TGCGCCAGCAGGACTAGCGGTAGCACAGATACGCAGTATTTT. This encodes CASRTSGSTDTQYF.

V gene TRBV7-9 combines with J gene TRBJ2-2; TRBD1 is a possible D gene (5 bases). The CDR3 length is 13 residues. The V end was cut by 7 bases, the J end by 1 base, with 7 bases between. Germline assignment: CDR1 SEHNR and CDR2 FQNEAQ (reference sequence). The CDR3 loop reads CASKTGNTGELFF. For the CDR3, the DNA is TGTGCCAGCAAAACAGGGAACACCGGGGAGCTGTTTTTT. The full variable domain, rest sourced from reference TRBV7-9 and TRBJ2-2, is DTGVSQNPRHKITKRGQNVTFRCDPISEHNRLYWYRQTLGQGPEFLTYFQNEAQLEKSRLLSDRFSAERPKGSFSTLEIQRTEQGDSAMYLCASKTGNTGELFFGEGSRLTVL.

The V gene is TRBV5-8, the J gene TRBJ2-1, with 7 bases identical to TRBD2. V lost 0 bases and J lost 8; bases outside the gene matches: 8. CDR3 length: 15 residues. The V gene's germline CDR1 is SGHTS and CDR2 YDEGEE. The CDR3 sequence: CASSLGVGGPDEQFF. The CDR3 bases are TGTGCCAGCAGCTTGGGAGTGGGAGGGCCGGATGAGCAGTTCTTC.

The rearrangement joins TRBV14 to TRBJ2-1, with 7 bases that match TRBD2. Germline V gene lookup returns CDR1 SGHDN and CDR2 FVKESK. This CDR3 has 16 residues. With 1 base clipped from V and 3 bases from J, the junction kept 6 bases outside the gene matches. This chain's CDR3 is CASSQGYGDYYNEQFF. CDR3 DNA: TGTGCCAGCAGCCAAGGGTATGGGGACTACTACAATGAGCAGTTCTTC.

This chain joins TRBV18 and TRBJ1-2; possibly TRBD1 for D (5 bases). Germline V gene lookup returns CDR1 KGHSH and CDR2 LQKENI. Trimming pared 2 bases from V and 7 bases from J, leaving 8 bases between. This CDR3 region has 12 residues. The CDR3 nucleotides read TGTGCCAGCTCACCAAGTCAGGGTGGCTACACCTTC. This encodes CASSPSQGGYTF.

The chain combines TRBV3-1 (or the pseudogene TRBV3-2) with TRBJ2-5; 10 bases are a match to TRBD2. The CDR3 sequence is 16 residues long. V trimming: 4 bases; J trimming: 0 bases; junction bases outside the gene matches: 5. Germline lookup yields CDR1 LGHDT and CDR2 YNNKEL (reference sequence). CDR3 bases: TGTGCCAGCAGCCTAAAAGCGGGAGGGTACCAAGAGACCCAGTACTTC. It translates to CASSLKAGGYQETQYF.

The CDR3 region is CASSSHHTGGATEAFF. CDR3 DNA: TGTGCCAGCAGTTCTCATCATACAGGGGGAGCCACTGAAGCTTTCTTT. The J gene is TRBJ1-1, the V gene TRBV6-5, with 8 nucleotides matching TRBD1. The CDR3 runs to 16 residues. The germline V gene has CDR1 MNHEY and CDR2 SVGAGI. J was trimmed by 4 bases and V by 4 bases; bases with no gene match: 11.

CDR3 DNA: TGCGCCAGCAGCTGGTTCAGGGGAAGCAGAGAGACCCAGTACTTC. Protein sequence: CASSWFRGSRETQYF. The V and J genes are TRBV5-1 and TRBJ2-5, with TRBD1 as a possible D gene (6 bases). Germline V gene sequence: CDR1 SGHRS, CDR2 YFSETQ. Trimming removed 3 bases at V and 4 bases at J, with 16 bases between. This CDR3 has 15 residues.